This T cell receptor beta chain is from a study of T cell changes during pregnancy in multiple sclerosis. The repertoire was sequenced with immunoSEQ multiplex PCR; TCRdb's copy has only in-frame clones and lacks some. The data hold about 77,000 clones, with about 89% observed a single time. V lost 4 bases and J lost 0, with 15 bases in between. Germline V gene data show CDR1 as SQVTM and CDR2 as ANQGSEA. There are 16 residues in the CDR3. This sequence joins TRBV29-1 and TRBJ2-2; possible D gene TRBD2, 5 bases. Material: peripheral blood, obtained before pregnancy. The TCR comes from a female donor with multiple sclerosis, enrolled in a pregnancy study. This chain's CDR3 is CSVVVEGRPNTGELFF. The CDR3 DNA reads as TGCAGCGTTGTCGTCGAGGGCAGGCCGAACACCGGGGAGCTGTTTTTT.